This is a list of T cell receptor beta chains from one sample in a study of response to subunit inactivated influenza vaccine. TCRdb redid the calling of the RT-PCR reads with MiXCR, one entry per CDR3 protein. The sample yields roughly 650,000 distinct CDR3 sequences, more than 15% seen once. Sample: PBMCs from blood, taken 11 to 12 days after vaccination. These receptors were obtained from a man aged 50 to 59 who received an inactivated influenza vaccine. Each CDR3 is given with its conserved first and last residue. Fields, in order: V gene, CDR3 length, J gene, D gene, clone size, CDR3 protein, CDR3 DNA. D genes are given only for firm matches. Expanded clones get a size class; other rows say once, few or many, or leave the size out.

>TRBV24-1|18|TRBJ2-3|TRBD1|.
CAALPGTAQPFSTDTQYF
TGTGCCGCCCTCCCCGGGACAGCACAACCATTTAGCACAGATACGCAGTATTTT
>TRBV4-1|16|TRBJ2-7|TRBD1|.
CASSQVGTGAVYEQYF
TGCGCCAGCAGCCAAGTTGGGACAGGGGCGGTGTACGAGCAGTACTTC
>TRBV29-1|14|TRBJ2-1|TRBD2|many
CSARGRGGGNEQFF
TGCAGCGCCCGCGGGAGGGGGGGAGGCAATGAGCAGTTCTTC
>TRBV27|14|TRBJ2-2|.|.
CASSVLIRGGELFF
TGTGCCAGCAGCGTACTAATCAGGGGCGGGGAGCTGTTTTTT
>TRBV19|14|TRBJ2-1|.|few
CASSIGRGRNEQFF
TGTGCCAGTAGTATCGGCAGGGGGAGGAATGAGCAGTTCTTC
>TRBV12-3/TRBV12-4|15|TRBJ2-5|TRBD1|many
CASVRDRANQETQYF
TGTGCCAGCGTACGGGACAGGGCCAACCAAGAGACCCAGTACTTC
>TRBV6-5|15|TRBJ2-3|.|.
CASSYSDGNLDTQYF
TGTGCCAGCAGTTACTCGGACGGGAACCTGGATACGCAGTATTTT
>TRBV20-1|13|TRBJ1-3|TRBD1|few
CKASGTDRNTIYF
TGCAAAGCGTCGGGGACAGACCGAAACACCATATATTTT
>TRBV20-1|15|TRBJ2-1|TRBD2|many
CSARPTSGFYNEQFF
TGCAGTGCTAGACCGACTAGCGGGTTCTACAATGAGCAGTTCTTC
>TRBV6-1|14|TRBJ2-4|TRBD2|many
CASRRLAGEGIQYF
TGTGCCAGCCGGAGGTTAGCGGGAGAGGGCATTCAGTACTTC
>TRBV6-5|18|TRBJ2-3|TRBD2|few
CASSYSGTSGRYTDTQYF
TGTGCCAGCAGTTACTCAGGGACTAGCGGGAGATATACAGATACGCAGTATTTT
>TRBV28|20|TRBJ2-1|.|few
CASTSFLDRGLAGERNEQFF
TGTGCCAGCACCTCTTTTTTGGACAGGGGGCTAGCGGGAGAACGGAATGAGCAGTTCTTC
>TRBV7-8|15|TRBJ2-1|.|.
CASSLAPRGNNEQFF
TGTGCCAGCAGCTTAGCGCCCCGGGGGAACAATGAGCAGTTCTTC
>TRBV6-1|15|TRBJ2-2|TRBD2|.
CASSGTSGLGRELFF
TGTGCCAGCAGCGGGACTAGCGGGTTGGGTCGGGAGCTGTTTTTT
>TRBV10-3|14|TRBJ2-1|TRBD2|.
CAMSRDYPNNEQFF
TGTGCCATGTCCCGGGACTATCCCAACAATGAGCAGTTCTTC
>TRBV7-2|14|TRBJ1-2|.|.
CASSLGSKDYGYTF
TGTGCCAGCAGCTTAGGTTCCAAAGACTATGGCTACACCTTC
>TRBV29-1|14|TRBJ2-7|.|.
CSVSAGDLTYEQYF
TGCAGCGTTTCCGCCGGGGATCTCACCTACGAGCAGTACTTC
>TRBV11-1|21|TRBJ2-1|.|.
CASSSEGGEGTRVSSYNEQFF
TGTGCCAGCAGCTCCGAGGGCGGGGAAGGTACTAGGGTTAGCTCCTACAATGAGCAGTTCTTC
>TRBV11-1|18|TRBJ2-3|TRBD2|few
CASSRREGTSGITDTQYF
TGTGCCAGCAGCCGTCGGGAAGGGACTAGCGGGATTACAGATACGCAGTATTTT
>TRBV18|15|TRBJ2-7|TRBD2|.
CASSRGLAVTYEQYF
TGTGCCAGCTCACGCGGACTAGCGGTAACCTACGAGCAGTACTTC
>TRBV7-8|15|TRBJ2-5|.|few
CASSLVSHVQETQYF
TGTGCCAGCAGCTTAGTGTCCCACGTACAAGAGACCCAGTACTTC
>TRBV28|16|TRBJ1-3|.|.
CASSLLFKISGNTIYF
TGTGCCAGCAGTTTATTATTCAAAATCTCTGGAAACACCATATATTTT
>TRBV20-1|15|TRBJ2-7|TRBD1|few
CSAPIRDRDPYEQYF
TGCAGTGCTCCCATCCGGGACAGGGACCCCTACGAGCAGTACTTC
>TRBV10-3|13|TRBJ2-7|.|.
CAISPSVVGEQYF
TGTGCCATCAGTCCTTCAGTTGTGGGCGAGCAGTACTTC
>TRBV7-6|16|TRBJ1-2|.|.
CASSLVTDGTNYGYTF
TGTGCCAGCAGCTTAGTAACCGACGGGACTAACTATGGCTACACCTTC
>TRBV20-1|13|TRBJ1-1|.|.
CSARDSGDTEAFF
TGCAGTGCTAGAGATTCCGGTGACACTGAAGCTTTCTTT
>TRBV29-1|13|TRBJ1-3|.|few
CSVETGPGNTIYF
TGCAGCGTTGAAACAGGGCCCGGAAACACCATATATTTT
>TRBV7-2|12|TRBJ1-6|.|.
CASSFRDSPLHF
TGTGCCAGCAGCTTCCGAGATTCACCCCTCCACTTT
>TRBV7-9|14|TRBJ2-7|.|.
CASSLGWTGDEQYF
TGTGCCAGCAGCTTAGGTTGGACTGGGGACGAGCAGTACTTC
>TRBV7-2|15|TRBJ2-1|.|.
CASKISRGSYNEQFF
TGTGCCAGCAAGATAAGCAGGGGCTCCTACAATGAGCAGTTCTTC
>TRBV6-1|15|TRBJ2-1|TRBD2|.
CASRGLAGGDNEQFF
TGTGCCAGCAGGGGACTAGCGGGAGGCGACAATGAGCAGTTCTTC
>TRBV9|16|TRBJ2-3|.|few
CASSERGSTATDTQYF
TGTGCCAGCAGCGAGAGGGGTTCGACAGCTACAGATACGCAGTATTTT
>TRBV20-1|11|TRBJ1-2|.|.
CSARDVPADTF
TGCAGTGCTAGAGATGTGCCGGCTGACACCTTC
>TRBV12-3/TRBV12-4|14|TRBJ1-1|.|.
CASTVKGINTEAFF
TGTGCCAGCACCGTCAAAGGGATTAACACTGAAGCTTTCTTT
>TRBV20-1|15|TRBJ2-3|.|few
CSASSPGHLTDTQYF
TGCAGTGCTAGTTCCCCGGGACACCTAACAGATACGCAGTATTTT
>TRBV29-1|15|TRBJ2-1|TRBD1|few
CSVGEPGQLYNEQFF
TGCAGCGTAGGTGAGCCGGGACAGCTTTACAATGAGCAGTTCTTC
>TRBV10-3|11|TRBJ2-5|.|many
CAIATAETQYF
TGTGCCATCGCCACGGCAGAGACCCAGTACTTC
>TRBV29-1|13|TRBJ2-5|.|.
CSVEWVAGQTQYF
TGCAGCGTTGAGTGGGTGGCAGGACAGACCCAGTACTTC
>TRBV7-9|14|TRBJ1-2|.|.
CASSLAGVDYGYTF
TGTGCCAGCAGCTTAGCAGGGGTAGACTATGGCTACACCTTC
>TRBV20-1|19|TRBJ2-5|TRBD2|.
CCARDPRTSGDQYQETQYF
TGCTGTGCTAGAGATCCCCGGACTAGCGGGGACCAGTACCAAGAGACCCAGTACTTC
>TRBV6-5|14|TRBJ2-5|.|.
CASSWGQEQETQYF
TGTGCCAGCAGTTGGGGGCAGGAGCAAGAGACCCAGTACTTC
>TRBV7-9|15|TRBJ2-7|.|.
CASSLAGGVYYEQYF
TGTGCCAGCAGCTTAGCGGGAGGAGTATATTACGAGCAGTACTTC
>TRBV6-1|13|TRBJ2-4|.|.
CASQTSSKNIQYF
TGTGCCAGCCAAACTAGCTCCAAAAACATTCAGTACTTC
>TRBV2|14|TRBJ2-7|.|.
CASSGLPGDSEQYF
TGTGCCAGCAGTGGCCTCCCGGGGGACAGCGAGCAGTACTTC
>TRBV6-1|17|TRBJ1-1|.|.
CASSSPSGPSGDTEAFF
TGTGCCAGCAGCTCGCCCTCTGGGCCGAGTGGGGACACTGAAGCTTTCTTT
>TRBV6-1|17|TRBJ2-6|.|many
CASSLVAGSSGANVLTF
TGTGCCAGCAGTCTGGTCGCAGGGAGCTCTGGGGCCAACGTCCTGACTTTC
>TRBV20-1|15|TRBJ2-2|.|few
CSATLRGPYTGELFF
TGCAGTGCTACCTTGAGGGGACCTTACACCGGGGAGCTGTTTTTT
>TRBV10-3|15|TRBJ2-7|TRBD2|few
CAISESAGGGNEQYF
TGTGCCATCAGTGAGTCGGCGGGGGGTGGAAACGAGCAGTACTTC
>TRBV18|15|TRBJ2-2|TRBD2|few
CASAGRNHRTGELFF
TGTGCCAGCGCCGGGAGGAATCACAGGACCGGGGAGCTGTTTTTT
>TRBV24-1|22|TRBJ2-2|.|.
CATSSGFSLGFLGRPNTGELFF
TGTGCCACCAGTTCGGGGTTTAGCTTGGGTTTTCTCGGCAGGCCGAACACCGGGGAGCTGTTTTTT
>TRBV20-1|13|TRBJ1-1|.|.
CSARSGFGTEAFF
TGCAGTGCTAGAAGCGGCTTCGGCACTGAAGCTTTCTTT
>TRBV5-4|15|TRBJ2-3|.|.
CASSLDLDDTDTQYF
TGTGCCAGCAGCTTGGATTTAGATGACACAGATACGCAGTATTTT
>TRBV24-1|15|TRBJ2-5|TRBD1|few
CATSDPGQAQETQYF
TGTGCCACCAGTGATCCGGGACAGGCGCAAGAGACCCAGTACTTC
>TRBV28|12|TRBJ2-2|.|.
CATHGWAGELFF
TGTGCCACGCACGGGTGGGCCGGGGAGCTGTTTTTT
>TRBV18|14|TRBJ1-5|.|many
CASSPGFGNQPQHF
TGTGCCAGCTCACCAGGGTTCGGCAATCAGCCCCAGCATTTT
>TRBV10-3|13|TRBJ2-1|TRBD1|few
CAISSDRENEQFF
TGTGCCATCAGTTCAGACAGGGAAAATGAGCAGTTCTTC
>TRBV25-1|14|TRBJ2-5|TRBD1|.
CASSAPGTVKTQYF
TGTGCCAGCAGTGCTCCCGGGACAGTGAAGACCCAGTACTTC
>TRBV6-5|16|TRBJ2-5|TRBD2|.
CASSSLAGGAVETQYF
TGTGCCAGCAGTTCTTTAGCGGGAGGGGCGGTGGAGACCCAGTACTTC
>TRBV29-1|13|TRBJ2-5|.|many
CSVWGHRQETQYF
TGCAGCGTTTGGGGACATAGGCAAGAGACCCAGTACTTC